These 24 T cell receptor beta chains share one sample of origin, sequenced in a study of PD-L1 blockade in urothelial cancer. The table came from immunoSEQ multiplex PCR; TCRdb's copy has only in-frame clones and leaves some out. Found here are around 40,000 clones, around 88% of them singletons; the top ten hold about 1.9%. The source material was PBMCs, sampled around atezolizumab (anti-PD-L1) treatment. All receptors derive from a man between 60 and 75 years old with urothelial cancer.

The V call is TRBV28, the J call TRBJ1-2; no clear D gene. The V gene's germline CDR1 is MDHEN and CDR2 SYDVKM. Trimming removed 10 bases at V and 2 bases at J, with 8 bases between. This CDR3 comprises 11 residues. In nucleotides, the CDR3 is TGTGCCATCGAGGGAAACTATGGCTACACCTTC. Amino acid sequence: CAIEGNYGYTF.

V gene TRBV30 combines with J gene TRBJ2-7, with TRBD2 identical over 13 bases. The CDR3 length is 16 residues. Trimming cost V 3 bases and J 8 bases; bases outside gene matches: 13. Germline V gene data show CDR1 as GTSNPN and CDR2 as SVGIG (reference sequence). CDR3 bases: TGTGCCTGGAGCCTGACTAGCGGGAGGCCTTACACGCAGCAGTACTTC. Encoded protein: CAWSLTSGRPYTQQYF.

This chain links TRBV5-1 with TRBJ1-3; 7 positions agree with TRBD1. Germline V CDR1 and CDR2: SGHRS, YFSETQ. J was trimmed by 3 bases and V by 2 bases; bases with no gene match: 2. The CDR3 is 14 amino acids. The CDR3 loop is CASSFGTDGNTIYF. CDR3 coding DNA: TGCGCCAGCAGCTTTGGGACAGATGGAAACACCATATATTTT.

V gene TRBV7-2 combines with J gene TRBJ2-7, with 10 bases lining up with TRBD2. The J segment lost 4 bases and the V segment lost 5 bases, leaving 5 bases of the junction unmatched. This CDR3 spans 14 amino acids. Germline CDR1 is SGHTA and CDR2 is FQGNSA. The CDR3 DNA is TGTGCCAGCAGCCGTAGCGGGGGGCCATACGAGCAGTACTTC. As protein: CASSRSGGPYEQYF. The whole variable domain, remainder taken from reference TRBV7-2 and TRBJ2-7, is GAGVSQSPSNKVTEKGKDVELRCDPISGHTALYWYRQSLGQGLEFLIYFQGNSAPDKSGLPSDRFSAERTGGSVSTLTIQRTQQEDSAVYLCASSRSGGPYEQYFGPGTRLTVT.

The chain couples TRBV2 to TRBJ1-3; 7 nucleotides align to TRBD1. Germline V lookup: CDR1 SNHLY, CDR2 FYNNEI. The CDR3 runs to 15 residues. With 6 bases clipped from V and 0 bases from J, the junction kept 5 bases outside the gene matches. Written as DNA, the CDR3 is TGTGCCAGCAGCCGACAGGGATTCTCTGGAAACACCATATATTTT. This sequence encodes CASSRQGFSGNTIYF. The whole variable domain, filled in from reference TRBV2 and TRBJ1-3, reads EPEVTQTPSHQVTQMGQEVILRCVPISNHLYFYWYRQILGQKVEFLVSFYNNEISEKSEIFDDQFSVERPDGSNFTLKIRSTKLEDSAMYFCASSRQGFSGNTIYFGEGSWLTVV.

The chain joins TRBV9 to TRBJ2-3, with TRBD2 matching over 14 bases. The junction had 1 base not matched to a gene; V was cut back by 0 bases and J by 4 bases. The CDR3 consists of 16 residues. The germline CDR1 and CDR2 sequences are SGDLS and YYNGEE. The CDR3 region is CASSVGLAGGADTQYF. The CDR3 DNA follows: TGTGCCAGCAGCGTAGGACTAGCGGGGGGGGCAGATACGCAGTATTTT.

The rearrangement links TRBV18 to TRBJ1-5, with D perhaps matching TRBD1 (5 bases). CDR1 is KGHSH and CDR2 is LQKENI in the germline V gene. The CDR3 loop spans 18 amino acids. Trimming took 0 bases from V and 3 from J, leaving 18 bases between them. The CDR3 spells CASSPPGSAGLPNQPQHF. In nucleotides, the CDR3 is TGTGCCAGCTCACCACCGGGGTCTGCGGGACTGCCCAATCAGCCCCAGCATTTT.

The rearrangement links TRBV28 to TRBJ1-4; D is undetermined. The CDR3 is 14 residues long. Germline CDR1 is MDHEN and CDR2 is SYDVKM. The V and J ends lost 3 bases and 3 bases respectively, with 8 bases between them. CDR3 protein: CASSLTGANEKLFF. CDR3 nucleotides: TGTGCCAGCAGTTTGACCGGAGCTAATGAAAAACTGTTTTTT.

This chain uses TRBV27 with TRBJ1-2; 8 bases are a match to TRBD1. Germline CDR1 and CDR2: MNHEY and SMNVEV (reference sequence). V was pared by 0 bases and J by 3 bases, with 9 bases of the junction left unmatched. CDR3 length equals 17 residues. CDR3 amino acids: CASSLSWDRTGDYGYTF. CDR3 nucleotide sequence: TGTGCCAGCAGTTTATCGTGGGACAGGACCGGGGACTATGGCTACACCTTC.

Note on this clone: The junction differs from germline at one of its ends, possibly a read error. The chain employs TRBV7-7 and TRBJ2-5, with D tentatively TRBD2 (6 bases). There are 13 residues in the CDR3. Germline values: CDR1 SSHAT, CDR2 FNYEAQ (reference sequence). The CDR3 region is CASSFGGGETQYF. CDR3 sequence (DNA): TGTGCTAGCAGCTTTGGGGGAGGAGAGACCCAGTACTTC.

The chain joins TRBV18 to TRBJ1-4; D is ambiguous. V was trimmed by 0 bases and J by 3 bases, leaving 8 bases between them. The CDR3 length is 15 residues. The germline CDR1 and CDR2 sequences are KGHSH and LQKENI. The CDR3 DNA is TGTGCCAGCTCACCACCTGGGAGACCTAATGAAAAACTGTTTTTT. The encoded protein is CASSPPGRPNEKLFF.

The rearrangement uses TRBV7-2 and TRBJ1-1; D is unclear. Between the trimmed V and J ends, which lost 4 bases and 1 base, there was a span of 10 bases. Germline values: CDR1 SGHTA, CDR2 FQGNSA. The CDR3 totals 14 residues. This chain's CDR3 is CASSSRSTNTEAFF. The CDR3 nucleotides are TGTGCCAGCAGCTCTAGGTCCACGAACACTGAAGCTTTCTTT. The full variable domain, rest sourced from reference TRBV7-2 and TRBJ1-1, is GAGVSQSPSNKVTEKGKDVELRCDPISGHTALYWYRQSLGQGLEFLIYFQGNSAPDKSGLPSDRFSAERTGGSVSTLTIQRTQQEDSAVYLCASSSRSTNTEAFFGQGTRLTVV.

This sequence joins TRBV2 and TRBJ2-1, with TRBD2 matching 8 bases. There are 16 residues in the CDR3. Germline-derived CDR1 and CDR2 are SNHLY and FYNNEI. Unmatched junction bases numbered 16, after V lost 7 bases and J lost 8 bases. The DNA for the CDR3 is TGTGCCAGCATCTCCCTCACCGGGACTAGAGGACATGAGCAGTTCTTC. Its protein is CASISLTGTRGHEQFF.

This clone was picked up one time. This chain uses TRBV2 with TRBJ2-1; D uncertain. V lost 7 bases and J 12 bases, leaving 10 bases between the germline ends. The germline gives CDR1 SNHLY, CDR2 FYNNEI. The CDR3 is 10 amino acids. The CDR3 protein is CASNQAGQFF. The CDR3, as DNA: TGTGCCAGCAACCAGGCTGGGCAGTTCTTC.

The chain recombines TRBV5-1 with TRBJ2-3; maybe TRBD1 (5 bases). Deletions cut 1 base from V and 5 bases from J, with 11 bases between. This CDR3 contains 14 residues. Germline V gives CDR1 SGHRS, CDR2 YFSETQ. The CDR3 DNA reads as TGCGCCAGCAGCTTGCAGGGTGCCGGAGATACGCAGTATTTT. Translated, it gives CASSLQGAGDTQYF.

This rearrangement joins TRBV6-5 to TRBJ1-2; D possibly corresponds to TRBD1 (6 bases). CDR1 and CDR2 from the germline V gene are MNHEY and SVGAGI. This CDR3 has 15 residues. The V gene lost 2 bases and the J gene lost 2 bases, with 12 bases spanning the gap. The CDR3 nucleotides read TGTGCCAGCAGTTACAGAGGGGGACCCAACTATGGCTACACCTTC. Translation: CASSYRGGPNYGYTF.

Points on this clone: A read error may produce the germline difference seen at one junction end. CDR3 protein: CASNEWRGQGNQPQHF. The CDR3 region has the DNA TGTGCCAGCAATGAATGGCGGGGGCAGGGCAATCAGCCCCAGCATTTT. The chain employs TRBV6-1 and TRBJ1-5, with a weak D call TRBD1 (6 bases). The V gene's germline CDR1 is MNHNS and CDR2 SASEGT. This CDR3 contains 16 residues.

This sequence joins TRBV6-6 and TRBJ2-5; 11 bases map to TRBD2. Germline values: CDR1 MNHNY, CDR2 SVGAGI (reference sequence). The CDR3 extends over 16 amino acids. V was clipped by 4 bases and J by 4 bases; unmatched bases: 8. Here the CDR3 reads CASSSGTSGGGETQYF. The CDR3 DNA sequence: TGTGCCAGCAGTTCCGGGACTAGCGGAGGGGGAGAGACCCAGTACTTC.

The J gene is TRBJ2-1, the V gene TRBV7-2, with a possible D match to TRBD2 (6 bases). The CDR3 covers 16 residues. Germline CDR1 SGHTA, CDR2 FQGNSA. Trimming removed 5 bases from V and 3 bases from J, with 17 bases in between. The CDR3 protein is CASSRVRDSDYNEQFF. CDR3 DNA: TGTGCCAGCAGCCGGGTCCGGGACTCAGACTACAATGAGCAGTTCTTC.

This clone was counted only a few times. Other DNA sequences of this sample code for an identical CDR3. The chain recombines TRBV7-3 with TRBJ2-3; 8 positions agree with TRBD2. Unmatched junction bases numbered 2, after V lost 0 bases and J lost 3 bases. This CDR3 comprises 15 residues. Germline V gene data show CDR1 as SGHTA and CDR2 as FQGTGA. CDR3 sequence reads: CASSLTSGETDTQYF. The CDR3 DNA is TGTGCCAGCAGCTTAACTAGCGGGGAGACAGATACGCAGTATTTT.

This chain connects TRBV11-3 to TRBJ2-7; D is perhaps TRBD1 (6 bases). Per the germline V gene, CDR1 is SGHNT and CDR2 is YENEEA. The germline V and J ends were trimmed by 6 bases and 3 bases, with 12 bases remaining between them. CDR3 length: 13 residues. The CDR3 DNA reads TGTGCCAGCAGGTTTACAGGGAGCTACGAGCAGTACTTC. Its protein product is CASRFTGSYEQYF.

V is TRBV7-9 and J is TRBJ1-1; 8 bases are shared with TRBD1. This CDR3 has 14 residues. Germline V gene lookup returns CDR1 SEHNR and CDR2 FQNEAQ (reference sequence). Germline trimming cut 2 bases from V and 3 bases from J; bases unmatched to any gene: 2. The CDR3 bases are TGTGCCAGCAGCTTACAGGGGGCGGACACTGAAGCTTTCTTT. Translated, it gives CASSLQGADTEAFF.

V is TRBV6-5 and J is TRBJ2-7, with a possible D match to TRBD1 (5 bases). Per germline, CDR1 MNHEY and CDR2 SVGAGI. V was trimmed by 5 bases and J by 3 bases, leaving 17 bases between them. This CDR3 comprises 15 residues. The CDR3 spells CASSPTLQGFYEQYF. CDR3 DNA sequence: TGTGCCAGCAGTCCAACTTTGCAGGGATTCTACGAGCAGTACTTC.

The chain joins TRBV6-5 to TRBJ2-1; TRBD1 agrees at 7 bases. V lost 7 bases, J lost 5 bases, and 11 bases stayed unmatched. Germline V gene sequence: CDR1 MNHEY, CDR2 SVGAGI. The CDR3 has 15 amino acids. The chain's CDR3 is CASKGGALFHNEQFF. The DNA of the CDR3 is TGTGCCAGCAAAGGGGGCGCCCTGTTTCACAATGAGCAGTTCTTC.